The 20 T cell receptor beta chains below were found in one sample sequenced in a study of blood T cells in healthy people across ages. With a J-beta primer mix and a sample-barcoded 5' primer, a second PCR ran about 7 to 12 cycles. From the 5' RACE reads, TCRdb called clonotypes with MiXCR, one entry per CDR3 protein. The data hold 850,000 or so distinct CDR3 sequences, with around 26% observed a single time. The sequenced sample was blood. The receptors derive from a woman older than 75 in good health.

This clonotype was observed at least ten times. A much more abundant neighbour one base away suggests this may be a read error. The chain is built from TRBV2 and TRBJ1-2; 7 positions agree with TRBD1. The ends lost 0 bases at V and 6 bases at J; junction bases unmatched: 1. This CDR3 region has 13 residues. The germline V gene encodes CDR1 SNHLY and CDR2 FYNNEI. Here the CDR3 reads CASSEADRDGYTF. The CDR3 DNA is TGTGCCAGCAGTGAAGCAGACAGGGATGGCTACACCTTC.

Of note for this clonotype: With a much larger clone just one base away, this may be a read error. The chain uses TRBV2 and TRBJ2-7; a weak D match, TRBD1 (6 bases). Germline V gives CDR1 SNHLY, CDR2 FYNNEI. V shed 6 bases and J shed 1 base, with 13 bases lying between them. The CDR3 runs 14 residues. As DNA, the CDR3 is TGTGCCAGCAGGGCCGGGACAAAATCCTACGAGCAGTACTTC. This codes for CASRAGTKSYEQYF.

In the case of this clonotype: This may stem from a read error, because a much larger clone lies one nucleotide away. CDR3 sequence: CAGSSPGLATYNEQFF. As DNA, the CDR3 is TGTGCCGGCAGCTCCCCTGGACTAGCCACCTACAATGAGCAGTTCTTC. The V call is TRBV12-3 or TRBV12-4, the J call TRBJ2-1, with 8 bases that match TRBD2. The CDR3 length is 16 residues.

This clonotype was picked up many times. This clone may be a read error of a much larger clone one base away. The chain recombines TRBV10-3 with TRBJ1-2, with TRBD1 matching 7 bases. Germline V gene sequence: CDR1 ENHRY, CDR2 SYGVKD. The V gene end was trimmed by 6 bases and the J gene end by 3 bases; junction bases not matched to a gene: 19. The CDR3 spans 18 residues. The CDR3 loop is CAISPSGTELLGDYGYTF. The CDR3 bases are TGTGCCATCAGCCCTTCCGGGACAGAGTTGTTGGGAGACTATGGCTACACCTTC.

This clonotype was seen only a few times. Its ends do not fully match the called genes, so a read error is possible. This sequence joins TRBV5-1 and TRBJ2-5; the D call may be TRBD1 or TRBD2 (7 bases each). This CDR3 contains 14 residues. Per the germline V gene, CDR1 is SGHRS and CDR2 is YFSETQ. The CDR3 DNA follows: TGCGCCAGCACCTTGGGAGGGACAGAAGAGACCCAGTACTTC. Translation gives CASTLGGTEETQYF.

The table lists this clonotype with a few counts. This chain uses TRBV7-2 with TRBJ1-3; D remains unclear. Trimming took 4 bases from V and 0 from J, leaving 10 bases between them. The germline V gene has CDR1 SGHTA and CDR2 FQGNSA. CDR3 size: 15 residues. The DNA of the CDR3 is TGTGCCAGCAGCTCTGAAAGCTCCTCTGGAAACACCATATATTTT. It codes for CASSSESSSGNTIYF.

This clonotype showed up just a few times. The chain has TRBV5-1 and TRBJ2-5, with D perhaps TRBD1 (5 bases). Germline-derived CDR1 and CDR2 are SGHRS and YFSETQ. Trimming removed 3 bases at V and 3 bases at J, with 12 bases between. CDR3 size: 14 residues. The CDR3 protein is CASSYRTPEETQYF. The CDR3 coding sequence is TGCGCCAGCAGCTACAGGACACCTGAAGAGACCCAGTACTTC.

This clonotype was found a few times. A much larger clone lies a single base off, so this may be a read error. The chain employs TRBV5-1 and TRBJ2-5; D is possibly TRBD1 or TRBD2 (5 bases each). Germline CDR1 and CDR2: SGHRS and YFSETQ. CDR3 length: 14 amino acids. Between the trimmed V and J ends, which lost 3 bases and 5 bases, there was a span of 14 bases. The CDR3 loop is CASSCRAGGETQYF. The CDR3 DNA sequence: TGCGCCAGCAGCTGCAGGGCAGGCGGGGAGACCCAGTACTTC.

In this sample, this clonotype turned up many times. The chain uses TRBV5-5 and TRBJ1-1, with D possibly matching TRBD1 (6 bases). There are 14 residues in the CDR3. Trimming removed 2 bases at V and 2 bases at J, with 10 bases between. Germline V CDR1 and CDR2: SGHKS, YYEKEE (reference sequence). DNA for the CDR3: TGTGCCAGCAGCTTCTCCAGGGGAAACACTGAAGCTTTCTTT. Its translation is CASSFSRGNTEAFF.

On this clonotype: Since a much larger clone is just one base distant, this may be a read error. The genes are TRBV18 and TRBJ2-5; D tentatively reads TRBD1 or TRBD2 (5 bases each). V gave up 5 bases and J gave up 11 bases, with 21 bases separating them. Germline values: CDR1 KGHSH, CDR2 LQKENI. The CDR3 is made up of 14 amino acids. For the CDR3, the DNA is TGTGCCAGCTCATCGGGGACGGCCGACAATGAGCAGTACTTC. The encoded protein is CASSSGTADNEQYF.

The genes are TRBV9 and TRBJ1-1; D perhaps matches TRBD1 (6 bases). The V end lost 4 bases, the J end lost 5 bases, and 12 bases lay between the germline ends. Germline CDR1 reads SGDLS; CDR2 reads YYNGEE. This CDR3 region has 13 residues. CDR3 loop: CASSIHRETEAFF. The DNA of the CDR3 is TGTGCCAGCAGCATCCACAGGGAGACTGAAGCTTTCTTT.

This clonotype was recorded a few times. The chain employs TRBV6-5 and TRBJ2-2; the match to TRBD1 covers 9 bases. CDR1 is MNHEY and CDR2 is SVGAGI in the germline V gene. The CDR3 length is 15 residues. V was clipped by 10 bases and J by 5 bases; unmatched bases: 11. The CDR3 loop reads CATLFWDRATGELFF. The CDR3 DNA reads TGTGCCACCCTATTCTGGGACAGGGCAACCGGGGAGCTGTTTTTT.

As for this clonotype: At one end, the junction sequence differs from germline, possibly due to a read error. The gene calls are TRBV7-2 and TRBJ2-2, with a possible D match to TRBD2 (6 bases). Germline V gives CDR1 SGHTA, CDR2 FQGNSA. This CDR3 is 15 amino acids long. The CDR3 DNA is TGTGCCAGCAGCTTCGGTCTAGCGTCCACCGGGGAGCGGTTTTTT. Its translation: CASSFGLASTGERFF.

This clonotype was counted ten times or more. The chain joins TRBV9 to TRBJ2-5, with 11 bases fitting TRBD1. This CDR3 contains 16 residues. With V trimmed by 0 bases and J by 1 base, 2 bases remained unmatched. Germline lookup yields CDR1 SGDLS and CDR2 YYNGEE. DNA for the CDR3: TGTGCCAGCAGCGTAGGCGGGACAGGGGGCCAAGAGACCCAGTACTTC. Its translation: CASSVGGTGGQETQYF.

This clonotype came up a few times. The V call is TRBV20-1, the J call TRBJ1-5, with D maybe TRBD1 (5 bases). V was pared by 4 bases and J by 4 bases, with 17 bases between. Per germline, CDR1 DFQATT and CDR2 SNEGSKA (reference sequence). The CDR3 sequence is 15 residues long. The CDR3 sequence: CSATEAGGWNQPQHF. The CDR3, as DNA: TGCAGTGCTACCGAGGCCGGGGGGTGGAATCAGCCCCAGCATTTT.

This clonotype was picked up many times. The chain joins TRBV20-1 to TRBJ1-2, with D possibly TRBD1 on 6 matching bases. Looked up from germline, CDR1 is DFQATT and CDR2 is SNEGSKA (reference sequence). V shed 2 bases and J shed 3 bases, with 22 bases lying between them. CDR3 length equals 17 residues. Written as DNA, the CDR3 is TGCAGTGCTAGAAGGCAGGACAGACCTAAAAGAGACTATGGCTACACCTTC. This codes for CSARRQDRPKRDYGYTF.

This clonotype was detected many times. The chain links TRBV20-1 to TRBJ2-7; 11 bases are a match to TRBD1. V lost 3 bases, J lost 3 bases, and 4 bases stayed unmatched. Per germline, CDR1 DFQATT and CDR2 SNEGSKA (reference sequence). This CDR3 is 14 amino acids long. CDR3 bases: TGCAGTGCTAGGGCCGGGACAGGGGGCTACGAGCAGTACTTC. Translation gives CSARAGTGGYEQYF.

The rearrangement uses TRBV20-1 and TRBJ2-5; no clear D. The CDR3 is 11 residues long. Germline V lookup: CDR1 DFQATT, CDR2 SNEGSKA (reference sequence). V was cut by 0 bases and J by 3 bases, with 2 bases left in between. CDR3 DNA sequence: TGCAGTGCTAGAGATAAAGAGACCCAGTACTTC. Translated, it gives CSARDKETQYF.

This clonotype turned up a few times. A much bigger clone sits one base away, suggesting this may be a read error. This sequence joins TRBV10-3 and TRBJ2-5, with TRBD2 matching over 7 bases. The CDR3 sequence is 13 residues long. Germline V gene data show CDR1 as ENHRY and CDR2 as SYGVKD. The J segment lost 11 bases and the V segment lost 8 bases, leaving 14 bases of the junction unmatched. In DNA, the CDR3 is TGTGCCATCGGTTCCGGACTAGGCAATGAGCAGTACTTC. This encodes CAIGSGLGNEQYF.

This chain uses TRBV5-5 with TRBJ2-2; 7 nucleotides line up with TRBD1. CDR3 length equals 14 residues. Germline CDR1 SGHKS, CDR2 YYEKEE (reference sequence). After removal of 2 bases from V and 10 bases from J, the junction contained 8 bases not matched to a gene. DNA of the CDR3: TGTGCCAGCAGCTTAACAGGGGCGATACCGGAGCTGTTTTTT. As protein: CASSLTGAIPELFF.